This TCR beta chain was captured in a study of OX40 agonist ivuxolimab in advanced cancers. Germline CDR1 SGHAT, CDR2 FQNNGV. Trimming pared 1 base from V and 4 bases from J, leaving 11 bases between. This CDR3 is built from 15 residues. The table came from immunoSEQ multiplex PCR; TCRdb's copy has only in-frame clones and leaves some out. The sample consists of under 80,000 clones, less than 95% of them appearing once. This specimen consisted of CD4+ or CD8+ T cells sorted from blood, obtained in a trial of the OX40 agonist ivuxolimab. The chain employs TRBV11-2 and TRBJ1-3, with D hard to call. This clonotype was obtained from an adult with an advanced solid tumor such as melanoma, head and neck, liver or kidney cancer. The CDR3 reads CASSLGLKQGNTIYF. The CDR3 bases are TGTGCCAGCAGCTTAGGTCTTAAGCAAGGAAACACCATATATTTT.